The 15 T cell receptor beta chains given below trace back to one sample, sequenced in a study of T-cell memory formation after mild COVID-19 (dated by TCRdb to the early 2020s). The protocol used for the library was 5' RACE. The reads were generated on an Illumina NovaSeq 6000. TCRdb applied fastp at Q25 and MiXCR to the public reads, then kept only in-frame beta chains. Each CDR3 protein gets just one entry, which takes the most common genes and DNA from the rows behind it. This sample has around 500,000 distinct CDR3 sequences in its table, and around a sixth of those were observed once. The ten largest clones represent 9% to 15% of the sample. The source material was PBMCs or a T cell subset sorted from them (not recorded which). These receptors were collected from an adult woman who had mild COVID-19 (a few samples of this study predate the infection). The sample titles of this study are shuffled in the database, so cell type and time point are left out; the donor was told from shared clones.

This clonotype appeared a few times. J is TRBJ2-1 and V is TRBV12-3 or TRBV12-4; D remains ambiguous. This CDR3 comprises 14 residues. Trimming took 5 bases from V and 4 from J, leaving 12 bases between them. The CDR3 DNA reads TGTGCCAGCAGTCAAACGGTGAATTACAATGAGCAGTTCTTC. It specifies CASSQTVNYNEQFF.

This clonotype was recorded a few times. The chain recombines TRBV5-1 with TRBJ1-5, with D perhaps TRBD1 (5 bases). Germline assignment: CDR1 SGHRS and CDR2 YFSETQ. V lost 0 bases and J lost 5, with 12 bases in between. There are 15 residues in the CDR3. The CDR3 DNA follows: TGCGCCAGCAGCTTGGGGGACGGTTACTATCAGCCCCAGCATTTT. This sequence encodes CASSLGDGYYQPQHF.

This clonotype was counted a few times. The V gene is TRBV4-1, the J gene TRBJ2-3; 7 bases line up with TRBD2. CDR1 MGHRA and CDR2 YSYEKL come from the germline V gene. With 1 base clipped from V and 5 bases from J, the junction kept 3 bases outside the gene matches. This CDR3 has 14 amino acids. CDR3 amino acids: CASSQVTSEDTQYF. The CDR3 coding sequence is TGCGCCAGCAGCCAAGTTACTAGCGAAGATACGCAGTATTTT.

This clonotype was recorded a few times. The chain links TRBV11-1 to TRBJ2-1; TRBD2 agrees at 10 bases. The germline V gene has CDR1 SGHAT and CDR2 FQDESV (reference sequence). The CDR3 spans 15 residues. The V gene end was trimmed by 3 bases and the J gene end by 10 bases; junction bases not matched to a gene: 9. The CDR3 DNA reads TGTGCCAGCAGCTTTACTAGCGGGGCCATCGGGGAGCAGTTCTTC. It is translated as CASSFTSGAIGEQFF.

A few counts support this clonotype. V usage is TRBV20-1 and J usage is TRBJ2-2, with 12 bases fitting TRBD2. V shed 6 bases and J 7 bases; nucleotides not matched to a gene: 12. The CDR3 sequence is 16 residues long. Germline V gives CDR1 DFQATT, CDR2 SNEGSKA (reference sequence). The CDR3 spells CSALNPSGGAHGELFF. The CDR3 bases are TGCAGTGCCCTCAACCCTAGCGGGGGGGCCCACGGGGAGCTGTTTTTT.

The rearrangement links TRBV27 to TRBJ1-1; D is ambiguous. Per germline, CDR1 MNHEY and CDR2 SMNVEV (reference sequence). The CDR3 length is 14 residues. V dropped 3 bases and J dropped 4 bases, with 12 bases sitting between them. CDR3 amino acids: CASSFPGRVTEAFF. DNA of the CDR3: TGTGCCAGCAGTTTTCCGGGGAGGGTCACTGAAGCTTTCTTT.

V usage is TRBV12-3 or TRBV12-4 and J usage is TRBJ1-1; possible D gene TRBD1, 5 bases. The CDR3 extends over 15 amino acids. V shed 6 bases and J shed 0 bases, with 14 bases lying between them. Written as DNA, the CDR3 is TGTGCCAGCAGCGGGACGAGAAATATGAACACTGAAGCTTTCTTT. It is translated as CASSGTRNMNTEAFF.

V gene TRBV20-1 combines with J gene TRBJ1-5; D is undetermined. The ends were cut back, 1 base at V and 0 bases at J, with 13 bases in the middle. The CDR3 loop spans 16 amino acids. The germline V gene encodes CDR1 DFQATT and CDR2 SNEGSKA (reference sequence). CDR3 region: CSARVGGYYSNQPQHF. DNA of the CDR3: TGCAGTGCTAGAGTAGGAGGCTACTATAGCAATCAGCCCCAGCATTTT.

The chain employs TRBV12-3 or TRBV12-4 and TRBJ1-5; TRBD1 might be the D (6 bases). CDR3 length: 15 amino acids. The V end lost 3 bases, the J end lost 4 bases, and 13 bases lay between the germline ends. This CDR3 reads CASSFSGGGNQPQHF. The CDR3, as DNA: TGTGCCAGCAGTTTTTCCGGGGGCGGTAATCAGCCCCAGCATTTT.

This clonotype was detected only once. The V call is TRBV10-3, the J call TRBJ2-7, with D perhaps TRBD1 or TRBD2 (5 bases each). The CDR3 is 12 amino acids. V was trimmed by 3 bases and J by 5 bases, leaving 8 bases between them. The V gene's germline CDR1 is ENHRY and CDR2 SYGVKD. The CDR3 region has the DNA TGTGCCATCAGTGAATGGGGGAACGAGCAGTACTTC. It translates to CAISEWGNEQYF.

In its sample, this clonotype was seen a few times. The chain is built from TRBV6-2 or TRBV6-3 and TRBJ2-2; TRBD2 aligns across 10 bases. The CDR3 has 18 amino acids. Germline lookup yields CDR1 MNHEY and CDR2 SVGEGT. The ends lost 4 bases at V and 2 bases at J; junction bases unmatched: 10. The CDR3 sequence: CASSSDRELAGNTGELFF. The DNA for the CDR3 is TGTGCCAGCAGTTCGGACAGGGAACTAGCGGGAAACACCGGGGAGCTGTTTTTT.

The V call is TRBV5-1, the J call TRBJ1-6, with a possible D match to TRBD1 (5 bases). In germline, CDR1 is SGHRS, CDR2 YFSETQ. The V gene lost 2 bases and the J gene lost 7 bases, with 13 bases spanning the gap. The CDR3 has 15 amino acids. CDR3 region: CASSFFSRENSPLHF. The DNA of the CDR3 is TGCGCCAGCAGCTTTTTTAGCAGGGAGAATTCACCCCTCCACTTT.

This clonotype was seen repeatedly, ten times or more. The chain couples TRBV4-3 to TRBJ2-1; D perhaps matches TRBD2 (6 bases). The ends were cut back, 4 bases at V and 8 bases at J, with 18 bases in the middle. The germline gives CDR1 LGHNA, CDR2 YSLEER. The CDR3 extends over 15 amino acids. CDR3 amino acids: CASSRRGMDRDEQFF. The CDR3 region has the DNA TGCGCCAGCAGCCGCCGGGGGATGGACCGAGATGAGCAGTTCTTC.

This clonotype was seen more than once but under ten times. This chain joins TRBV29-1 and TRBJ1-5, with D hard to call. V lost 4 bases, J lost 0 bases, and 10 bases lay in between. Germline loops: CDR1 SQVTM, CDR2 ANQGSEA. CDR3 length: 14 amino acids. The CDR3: CSVGETDSNQPQHF. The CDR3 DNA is TGCAGCGTTGGAGAGACGGATAGCAATCAGCCCCAGCATTTT.

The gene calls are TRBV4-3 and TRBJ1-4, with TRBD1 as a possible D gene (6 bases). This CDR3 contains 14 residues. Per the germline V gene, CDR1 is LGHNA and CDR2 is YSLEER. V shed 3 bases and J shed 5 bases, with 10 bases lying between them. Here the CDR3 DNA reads TGCGCCAGCAGCCACCGCGGACAGAATGAAAAACTGTTTTTT. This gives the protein CASSHRGQNEKLFF.